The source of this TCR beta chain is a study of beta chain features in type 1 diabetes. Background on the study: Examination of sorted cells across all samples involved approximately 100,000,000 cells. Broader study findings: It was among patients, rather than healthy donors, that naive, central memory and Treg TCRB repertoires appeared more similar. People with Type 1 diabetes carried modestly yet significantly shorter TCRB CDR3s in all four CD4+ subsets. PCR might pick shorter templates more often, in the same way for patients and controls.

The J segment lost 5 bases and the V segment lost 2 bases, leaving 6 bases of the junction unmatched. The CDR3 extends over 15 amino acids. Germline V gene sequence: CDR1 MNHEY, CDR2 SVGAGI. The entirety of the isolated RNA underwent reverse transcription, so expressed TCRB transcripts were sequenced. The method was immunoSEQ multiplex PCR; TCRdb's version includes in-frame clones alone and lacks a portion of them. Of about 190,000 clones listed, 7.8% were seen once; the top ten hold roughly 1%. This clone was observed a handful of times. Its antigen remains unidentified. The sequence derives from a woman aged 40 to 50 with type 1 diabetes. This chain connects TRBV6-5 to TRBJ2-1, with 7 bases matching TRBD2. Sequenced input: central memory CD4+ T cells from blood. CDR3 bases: TGTGCCAGCAGTTACAAGGGCGGGACTAACAATGAGCAGTTCTTC. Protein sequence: CASSYKGGTNNEQFF.